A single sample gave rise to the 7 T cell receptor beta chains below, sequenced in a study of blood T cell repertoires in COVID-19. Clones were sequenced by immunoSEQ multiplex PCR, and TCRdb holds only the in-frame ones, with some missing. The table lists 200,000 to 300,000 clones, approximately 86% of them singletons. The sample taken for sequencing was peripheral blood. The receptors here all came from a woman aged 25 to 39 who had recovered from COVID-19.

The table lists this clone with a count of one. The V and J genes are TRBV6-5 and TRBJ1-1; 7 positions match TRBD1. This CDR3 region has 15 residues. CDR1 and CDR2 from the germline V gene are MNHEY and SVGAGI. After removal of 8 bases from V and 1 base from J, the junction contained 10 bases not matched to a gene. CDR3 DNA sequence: TGTGCCAGCCTCTCACAACCAGGGGGGAACACTGAAGCTTTCTTT. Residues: CASLSQPGGNTEAFF.

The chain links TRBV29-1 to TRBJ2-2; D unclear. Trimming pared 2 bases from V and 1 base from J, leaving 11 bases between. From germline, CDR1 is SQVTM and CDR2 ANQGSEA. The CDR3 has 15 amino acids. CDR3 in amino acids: CSVESRSRNTGELFF. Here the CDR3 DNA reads TGCAGCGTTGAAAGTCGGAGCAGGAACACCGGGGAGCTGTTTTTT.

CDR3 protein: CASSQGRETSTQYF. CDR3 in DNA: TGCGCCAGCAGCCAAGGCCGGGAGACTAGTACGCAGTATTTT. This sequence joins TRBV4-3 and TRBJ2-3, with D maybe TRBD2 (6 bases). The CDR3 is made up of 14 amino acids. Trimming took off 1 base at V and 8 bases at J, with 13 bases between the two ends. Germline-derived CDR1 and CDR2 are LGHNA and YSLEER.

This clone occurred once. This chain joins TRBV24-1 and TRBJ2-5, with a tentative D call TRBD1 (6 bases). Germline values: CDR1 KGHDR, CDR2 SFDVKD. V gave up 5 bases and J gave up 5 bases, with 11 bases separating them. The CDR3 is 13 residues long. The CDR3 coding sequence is TGTGCCACCAGTGCAGGGGCAGGGGAGACCCAGTACTTC. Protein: CATSAGAGETQYF.

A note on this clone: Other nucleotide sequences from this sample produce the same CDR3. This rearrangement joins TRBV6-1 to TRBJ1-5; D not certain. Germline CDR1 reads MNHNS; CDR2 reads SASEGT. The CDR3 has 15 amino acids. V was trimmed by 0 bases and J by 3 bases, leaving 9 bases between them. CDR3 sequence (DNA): TGTGCCAGCAGTGAAGCAGGAGGGTACAATCAGCCCCAGCATTTT. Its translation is CASSEAGGYNQPQHF.

CDR3 nucleotide sequence: TGCGCCAGCAGCTTAGGCCTCGACAGGAATTCACCCCTCCACTTT. Protein: CASSLGLDRNSPLHF. The chain carries TRBV5-1 and TRBJ1-6; tentatively, D is TRBD1 (6 bases). The CDR3 sequence is 15 residues long. In germline, CDR1 is SGHRS, CDR2 YFSETQ. V was pared by 2 bases and J by 7 bases, with 13 bases between.

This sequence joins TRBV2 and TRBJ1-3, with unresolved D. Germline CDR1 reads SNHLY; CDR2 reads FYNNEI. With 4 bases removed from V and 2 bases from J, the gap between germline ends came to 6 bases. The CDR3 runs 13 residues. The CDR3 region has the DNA TGTGCCAGCAGTGGAGGTACTGGAAACACCATATATTTT. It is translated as CASSGGTGNTIYF.